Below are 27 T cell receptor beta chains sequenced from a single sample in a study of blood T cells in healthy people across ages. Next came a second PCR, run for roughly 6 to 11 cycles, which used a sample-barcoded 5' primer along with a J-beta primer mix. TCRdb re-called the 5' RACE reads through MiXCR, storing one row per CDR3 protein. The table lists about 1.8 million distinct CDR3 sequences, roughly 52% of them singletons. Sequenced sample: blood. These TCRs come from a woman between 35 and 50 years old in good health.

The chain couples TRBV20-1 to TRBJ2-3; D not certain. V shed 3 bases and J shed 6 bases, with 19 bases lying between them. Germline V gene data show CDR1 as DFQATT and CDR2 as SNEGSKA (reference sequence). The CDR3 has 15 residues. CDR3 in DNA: TGCAGTGCTAGCCCTAGTATACTATTCGGGGATACGCAGTATTTT. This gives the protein CSASPSILFGDTQYF.

CDR3 in DNA: TGCGCCAGCAGCTTTGGGTTTGGAGGGGTGGACACGCAGTATTTT. Its translation: CASSFGFGGVDTQYF. This rearrangement joins TRBV5-1 to TRBJ2-3; tentative D call: TRBD2 (6 bases). V was cut by 2 bases and J by 9 bases, with 19 bases left in between. There are 15 residues in the CDR3. Germline lookup yields CDR1 SGHRS and CDR2 YFSETQ.

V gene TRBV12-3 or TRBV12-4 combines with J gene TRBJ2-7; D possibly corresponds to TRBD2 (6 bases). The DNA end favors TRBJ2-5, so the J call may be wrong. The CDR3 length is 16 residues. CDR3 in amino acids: CASSPYFAGRGETQYF. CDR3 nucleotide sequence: TGTGCCAGCAGCCCCTACTTCGCGGGAAGGGGAGAGACCCAGTACTTC.

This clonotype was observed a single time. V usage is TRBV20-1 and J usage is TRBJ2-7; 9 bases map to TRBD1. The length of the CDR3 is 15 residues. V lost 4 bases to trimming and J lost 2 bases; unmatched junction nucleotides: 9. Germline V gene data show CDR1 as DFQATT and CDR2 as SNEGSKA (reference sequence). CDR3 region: CSAKSRDRAAYEQYF. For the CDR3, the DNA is TGCAGTGCTAAATCCCGGGACAGGGCGGCCTACGAGCAGTACTTC.

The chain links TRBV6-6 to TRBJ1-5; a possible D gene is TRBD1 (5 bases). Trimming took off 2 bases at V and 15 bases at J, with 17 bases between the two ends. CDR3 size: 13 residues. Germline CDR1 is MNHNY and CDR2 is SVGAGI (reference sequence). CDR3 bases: TGTGCCAGCAGTTACAGATTGGGGGGAGCCAGGCATTTT. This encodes CASSYRLGGARHF.

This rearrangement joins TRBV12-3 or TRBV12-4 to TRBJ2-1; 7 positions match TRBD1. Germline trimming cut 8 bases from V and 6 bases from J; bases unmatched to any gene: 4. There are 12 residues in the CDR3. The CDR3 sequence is CASLRTGNEQFF. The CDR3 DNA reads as TGTGCCAGCCTTAGGACAGGCAATGAGCAGTTCTTC.

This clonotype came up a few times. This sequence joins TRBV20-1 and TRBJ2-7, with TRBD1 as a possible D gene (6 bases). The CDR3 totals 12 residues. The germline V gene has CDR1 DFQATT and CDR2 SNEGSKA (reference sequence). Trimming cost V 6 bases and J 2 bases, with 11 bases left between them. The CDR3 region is CSASTGPYEQYF. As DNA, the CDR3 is TGCAGTGCCTCGACAGGACCCTACGAGCAGTACTTC.

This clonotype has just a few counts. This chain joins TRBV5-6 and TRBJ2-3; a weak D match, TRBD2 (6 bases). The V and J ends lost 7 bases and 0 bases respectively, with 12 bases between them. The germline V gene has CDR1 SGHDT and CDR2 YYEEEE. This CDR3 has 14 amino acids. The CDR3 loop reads CASSIGLSTDTQYF. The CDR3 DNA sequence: TGTGCCAGCTCCATAGGACTAAGCACAGATACGCAGTATTTT.

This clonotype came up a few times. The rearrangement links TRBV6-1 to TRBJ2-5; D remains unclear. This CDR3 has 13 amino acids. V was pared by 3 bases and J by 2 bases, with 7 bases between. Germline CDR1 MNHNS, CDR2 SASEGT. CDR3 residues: CASSEFQQETQYF. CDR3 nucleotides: TGTGCCAGCAGTGAGTTTCAGCAAGAGACCCAGTACTTC.

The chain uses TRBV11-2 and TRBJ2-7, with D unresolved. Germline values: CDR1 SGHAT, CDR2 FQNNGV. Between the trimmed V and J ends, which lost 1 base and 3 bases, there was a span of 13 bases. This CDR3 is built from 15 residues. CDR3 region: CASSLGAGRNYEQYF. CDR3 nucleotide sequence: TGTGCCAGCAGCTTAGGGGCAGGACGGAACTACGAGCAGTACTTC.

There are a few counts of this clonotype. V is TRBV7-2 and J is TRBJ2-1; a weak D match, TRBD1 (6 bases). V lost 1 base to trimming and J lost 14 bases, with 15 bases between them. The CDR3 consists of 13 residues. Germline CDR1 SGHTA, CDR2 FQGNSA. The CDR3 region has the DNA TGTGCCAGCAGCTTAGTTCAGGGGTTAGTTGAGTTCTTC. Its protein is CASSLVQGLVEFF.

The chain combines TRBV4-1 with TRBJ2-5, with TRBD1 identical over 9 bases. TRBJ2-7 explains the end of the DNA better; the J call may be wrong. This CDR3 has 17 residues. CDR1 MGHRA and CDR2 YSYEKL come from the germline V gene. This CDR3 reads CASSQDAGQGVTGEQYF. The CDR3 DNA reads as TGCGCCAGCAGCCAAGACGCGGGACAGGGCGTAACGGGCGAGCAGTACTTC.

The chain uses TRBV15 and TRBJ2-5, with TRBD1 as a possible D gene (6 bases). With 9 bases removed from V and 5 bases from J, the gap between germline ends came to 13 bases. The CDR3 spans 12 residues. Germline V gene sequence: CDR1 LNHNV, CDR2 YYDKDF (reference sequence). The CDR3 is CATEGGRETQYF. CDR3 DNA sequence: TGTGCCACGGAAGGGGGTAGGGAGACCCAGTACTTC.

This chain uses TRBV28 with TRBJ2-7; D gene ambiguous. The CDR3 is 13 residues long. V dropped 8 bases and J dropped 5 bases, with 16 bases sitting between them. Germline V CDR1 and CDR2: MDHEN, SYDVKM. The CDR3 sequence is CASSRVGVNEQYF. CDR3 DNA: TGTGCCAGCTCGCGAGTTGGGGTCAACGAGCAGTACTTC.

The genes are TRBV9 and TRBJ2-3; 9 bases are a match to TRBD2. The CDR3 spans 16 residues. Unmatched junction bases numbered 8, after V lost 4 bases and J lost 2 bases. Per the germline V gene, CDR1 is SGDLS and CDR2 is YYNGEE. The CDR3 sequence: CASSRGASGVTDTQYF. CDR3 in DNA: TGTGCCAGCAGCCGCGGGGCTAGCGGGGTCACAGATACGCAGTATTTT.

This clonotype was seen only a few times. CDR3 bases: TGCAGCGTCCGAACCGGCGTTTATGAGCAGTTCTTC. Translation gives CSVRTGVYEQFF. V usage is TRBV29-1 and J usage is TRBJ2-1; unclear D gene. CDR3 size: 12 residues. Germline V gives CDR1 SQVTM, CDR2 ANQGSEA. The V gene lost 6 bases and the J gene lost 8 bases, with 14 bases spanning the gap.

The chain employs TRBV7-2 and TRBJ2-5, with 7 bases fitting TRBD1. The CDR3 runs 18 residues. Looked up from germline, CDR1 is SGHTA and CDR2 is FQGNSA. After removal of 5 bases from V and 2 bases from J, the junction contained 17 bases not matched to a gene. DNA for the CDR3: TGTGCCAGCAGCCTTGACAGGGAAGCCCCGTCTCGACAAGAGACCCAGTACTTC. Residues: CASSLDREAPSRQETQYF. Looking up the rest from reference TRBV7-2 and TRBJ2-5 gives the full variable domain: GAGVSQSPSNKVTEKGKDVELRCDPISGHTALYWYRQSLGQGLEFLIYFQGNSAPDKSGLPSDRFSAERTGGSVSTLTIQRTQQEDSAVYLCASSLDREAPSRQETQYFGPGTRLLVL.

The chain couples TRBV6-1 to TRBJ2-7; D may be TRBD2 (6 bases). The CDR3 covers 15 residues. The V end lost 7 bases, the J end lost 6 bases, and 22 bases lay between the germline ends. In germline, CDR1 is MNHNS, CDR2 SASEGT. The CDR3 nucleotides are TGTGCCAGCAACATGGGACTGACGGAAAGTGGCGAGCAGTACTTC. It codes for CASNMGLTESGEQYF.

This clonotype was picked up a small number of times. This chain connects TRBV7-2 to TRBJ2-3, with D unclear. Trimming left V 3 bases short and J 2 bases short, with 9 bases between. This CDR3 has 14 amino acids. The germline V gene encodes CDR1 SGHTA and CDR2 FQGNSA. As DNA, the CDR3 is TGTGCCAGCAGCTTTTTGCGGACCACAGATACGCAGTATTTT. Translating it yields CASSFLRTTDTQYF.

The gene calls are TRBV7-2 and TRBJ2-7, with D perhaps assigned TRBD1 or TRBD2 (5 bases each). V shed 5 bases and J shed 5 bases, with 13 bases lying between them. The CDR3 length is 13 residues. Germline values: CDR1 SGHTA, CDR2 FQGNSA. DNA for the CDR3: TGTGCCAGCAGCCCCCCGAGAGGGGACGAGCAGTACTTC. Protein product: CASSPPRGDEQYF.

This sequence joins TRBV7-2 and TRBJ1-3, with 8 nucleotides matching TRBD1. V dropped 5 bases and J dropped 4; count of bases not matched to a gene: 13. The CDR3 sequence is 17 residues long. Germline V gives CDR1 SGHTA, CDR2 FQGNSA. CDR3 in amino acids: CASSRPFARGPGNTIYF. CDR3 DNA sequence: TGTGCCAGCAGCCGCCCGTTTGCCAGGGGGCCGGGAAACACCATATATTTT.

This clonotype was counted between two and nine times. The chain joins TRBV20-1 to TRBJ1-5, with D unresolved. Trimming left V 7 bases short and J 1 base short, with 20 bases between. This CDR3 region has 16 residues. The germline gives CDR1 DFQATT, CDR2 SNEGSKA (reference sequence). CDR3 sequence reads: CSVKRFGQASNQPQHF. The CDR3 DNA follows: TGCAGTGTCAAACGGTTCGGGCAGGCGAGCAATCAGCCCCAGCATTTT.

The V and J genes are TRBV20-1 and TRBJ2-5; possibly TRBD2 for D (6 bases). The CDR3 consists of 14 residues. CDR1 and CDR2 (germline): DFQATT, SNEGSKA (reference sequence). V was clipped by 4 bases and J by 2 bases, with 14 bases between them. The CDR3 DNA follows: TGCAGTGCTACAATAGTGGGGGGACAAGAGACCCAGTACTTC. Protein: CSATIVGGQETQYF.

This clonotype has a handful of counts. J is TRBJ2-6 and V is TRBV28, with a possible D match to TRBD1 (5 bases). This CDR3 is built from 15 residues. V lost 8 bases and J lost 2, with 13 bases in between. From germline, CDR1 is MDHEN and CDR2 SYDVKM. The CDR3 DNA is TGTGCCAGCGGTTCGACAGCCACTGGGGCCAACGTCCTGACTTTC. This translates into CASGSTATGANVLTF.

The CDR3 is CASQATNSYEQYF. DNA for the CDR3: TGTGCCAGTCAGGCGACAAACTCCTACGAGCAGTACTTC. The chain combines TRBV19 with TRBJ2-7; no reliable D call. Germline lookup yields CDR1 LNHDA and CDR2 SQIVND (reference sequence). This CDR3 has 13 residues. V was cut by 8 bases and J by 0 bases, with 11 bases left in between.

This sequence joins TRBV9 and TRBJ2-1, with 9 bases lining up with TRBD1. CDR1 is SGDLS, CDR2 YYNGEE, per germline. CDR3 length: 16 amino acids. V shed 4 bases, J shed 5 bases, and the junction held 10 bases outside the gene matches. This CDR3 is CASSNPGTGINNEQFF. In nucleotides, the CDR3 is TGTGCCAGCAGCAACCCCGGGACAGGGATAAACAATGAGCAGTTCTTC.

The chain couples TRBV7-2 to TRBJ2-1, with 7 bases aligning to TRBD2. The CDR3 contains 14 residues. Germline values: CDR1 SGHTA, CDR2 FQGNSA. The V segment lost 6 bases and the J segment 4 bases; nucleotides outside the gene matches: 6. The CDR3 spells CASRRRAGYNEQFF. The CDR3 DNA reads TGTGCCAGCAGGCGACGAGCGGGGTACAATGAGCAGTTCTTC.